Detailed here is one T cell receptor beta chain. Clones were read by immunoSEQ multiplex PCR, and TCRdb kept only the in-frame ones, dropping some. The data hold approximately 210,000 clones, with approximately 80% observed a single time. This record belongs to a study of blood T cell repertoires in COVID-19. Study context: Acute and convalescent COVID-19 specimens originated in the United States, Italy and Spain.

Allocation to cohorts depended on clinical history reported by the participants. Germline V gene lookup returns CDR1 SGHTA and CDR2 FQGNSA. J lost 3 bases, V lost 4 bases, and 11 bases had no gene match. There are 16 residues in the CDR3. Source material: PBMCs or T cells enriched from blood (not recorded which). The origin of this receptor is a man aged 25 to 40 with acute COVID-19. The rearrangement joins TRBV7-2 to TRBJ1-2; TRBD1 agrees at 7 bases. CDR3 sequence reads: CASSSLTLGQYYGYTF. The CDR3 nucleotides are TGTGCCAGCAGCTCCCTGACACTGGGACAGTACTATGGCTACACCTTC.